The 5 T cell receptor beta chains below all came from one sample that was sequenced in a study of cytomegalovirus exposure and HLA in healthy donors. Researchers ran the PCR with 60 Vbeta and 13 Jbeta primers. Sequencing was performed with immunoSEQ multiplex PCR; in TCRdb, only in-frame clones are kept and a portion is missing. The data show over 100,000 clones, with roughly three quarters seen just once and 0.85% to 1.4% held by the top ten. The specimen sequenced was PBMCs. These receptors were collected from a male donor in good health and CMV-seronegative.

This chain uses TRBV10-3 with TRBJ1-3; 9 bases align to TRBD1. The CDR3 is 17 amino acids. Trimming cost V 4 bases and J 2 bases; bases outside gene matches: 9. CDR1 ENHRY and CDR2 SYGVKD come from the germline V gene. The CDR3 region is CAISVLWTGVTGNTIYF. The CDR3, as DNA: TGTGCCATCAGTGTCCTCTGGACAGGGGTCACTGGAAACACCATATATTTT.

J is TRBJ1-3 and V is TRBV19; TRBD1 might be the D (6 bases). This CDR3 is 14 amino acids long. The ends were cut back, 6 bases at V and 0 bases at J, with 9 bases in the middle. Germline CDR1 is LNHDA and CDR2 is SQIVND (reference sequence). The CDR3 reads CASRTGPSGNTIYF. CDR3 nucleotides: TGTGCCAGTAGAACAGGGCCCTCTGGAAACACCATATATTTT. The variable domain in full, completed from reference TRBV19 and TRBJ1-3, reads DGGITQSPKYLFRKEGQNVTLSCEQNLNHDAMYWYRQDPGQGLRLIYYSQIVNDFQKGDIAEGYSVSREKKESFPLTVTSAQKNPTAFYLCASRTGPSGNTIYFGEGSWLTVV.

This clone was detected only once. The CDR3 DNA is TGTGCCAGCAGACCAGGACAGGGCACAGATACGCAGTATTTT. Protein product: CASRPGQGTDTQYF. V gene TRBV6-1 combines with J gene TRBJ2-3; TRBD1 aligns across 7 bases. Germline V gene data show CDR1 as MNHNS and CDR2 as SASEGT. The junction had 4 bases not matched to a gene; V was cut back by 6 bases and J by 1 base. This CDR3 is 14 amino acids long.

The chain links TRBV19 to TRBJ1-5; no clear D gene. The germline CDR1 and CDR2 sequences are LNHDA and SQIVND (reference sequence). V was trimmed by 5 bases and J by 0 bases, leaving 11 bases between them. The CDR3 runs 15 residues. Here the CDR3 reads CASSFGIASNQPQHF. The CDR3 DNA reads as TGTGCCAGTAGTTTCGGGATCGCTAGCAATCAGCCCCAGCATTTT.

The chain combines TRBV5-6 with TRBJ2-3; 12 bases line up with TRBD2. After removal of 1 base from V and 1 base from J, the junction contained 1 base not matched to a gene. Per the germline V gene, CDR1 is SGHDT and CDR2 is YYEEEE. The CDR3 runs 16 residues. The CDR3 region has the DNA TGTGCCAGCAGCTTGACTAGCGGGGGGCGCACAGATACGCAGTATTTT. The encoded protein is CASSLTSGGRTDTQYF.